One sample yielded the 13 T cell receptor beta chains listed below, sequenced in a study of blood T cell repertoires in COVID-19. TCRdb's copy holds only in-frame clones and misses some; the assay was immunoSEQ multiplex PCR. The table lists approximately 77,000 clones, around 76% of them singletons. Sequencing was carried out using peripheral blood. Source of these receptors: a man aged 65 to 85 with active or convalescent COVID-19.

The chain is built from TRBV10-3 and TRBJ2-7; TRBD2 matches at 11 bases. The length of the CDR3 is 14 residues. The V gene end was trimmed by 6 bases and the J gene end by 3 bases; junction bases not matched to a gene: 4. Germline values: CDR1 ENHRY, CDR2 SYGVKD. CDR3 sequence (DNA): TGTGCCATCAGCCAAACTAGCGGGAGCTACGAGCAGTACTTC. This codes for CAISQTSGSYEQYF.

CDR3 sequence (DNA): TGTGCCAGCAGTTACTACAGGGGTGAAAGGACCTTC. As protein: CASSYYRGERTF. The chain employs TRBV6-5 and TRBJ1-2, with 7 bases identical to TRBD1. Germline values: CDR1 MNHEY, CDR2 SVGAGI. The CDR3 is made up of 12 amino acids. With V trimmed by 1 base and J by 14 bases, 7 bases remained unmatched.

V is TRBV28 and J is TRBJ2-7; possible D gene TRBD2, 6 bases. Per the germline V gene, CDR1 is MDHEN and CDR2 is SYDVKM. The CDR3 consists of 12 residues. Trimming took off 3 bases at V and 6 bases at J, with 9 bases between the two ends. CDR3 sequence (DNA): TGTGCCAGCAGTTTGGAGGGTGGCGAGCAGTACTTC. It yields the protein CASSLEGGEQYF.

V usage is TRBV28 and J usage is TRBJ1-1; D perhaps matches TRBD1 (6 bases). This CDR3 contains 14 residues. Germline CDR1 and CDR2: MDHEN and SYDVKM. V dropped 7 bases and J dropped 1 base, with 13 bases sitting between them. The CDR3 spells CASKPPGQNTEAFF. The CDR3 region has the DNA TGTGCCAGCAAGCCGCCGGGACAGAACACTGAAGCTTTCTTT.

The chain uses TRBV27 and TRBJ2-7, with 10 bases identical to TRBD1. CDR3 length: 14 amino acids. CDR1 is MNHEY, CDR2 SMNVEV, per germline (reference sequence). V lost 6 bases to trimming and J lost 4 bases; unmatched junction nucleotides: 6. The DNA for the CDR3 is TGTGCCAGCAGCCTAAGACAGGGGGCTTACGAGCAGTACTTC. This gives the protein CASSLRQGAYEQYF.

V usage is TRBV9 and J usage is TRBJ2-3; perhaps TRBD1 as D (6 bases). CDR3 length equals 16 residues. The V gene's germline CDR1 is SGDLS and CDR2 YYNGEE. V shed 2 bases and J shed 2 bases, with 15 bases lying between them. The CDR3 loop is CASSVTRDTFTDTQYF. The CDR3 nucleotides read TGTGCCAGCAGCGTCACCCGGGACACCTTCACAGATACGCAGTATTTT.

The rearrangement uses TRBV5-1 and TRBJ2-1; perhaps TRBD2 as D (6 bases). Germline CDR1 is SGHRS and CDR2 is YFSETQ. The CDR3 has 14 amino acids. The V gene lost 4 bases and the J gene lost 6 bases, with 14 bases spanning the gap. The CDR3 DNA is TGCGCCAGCAGCCTAACTAGCCAGGGCAATGAGCAGTTCTTC. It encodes CASSLTSQGNEQFF.

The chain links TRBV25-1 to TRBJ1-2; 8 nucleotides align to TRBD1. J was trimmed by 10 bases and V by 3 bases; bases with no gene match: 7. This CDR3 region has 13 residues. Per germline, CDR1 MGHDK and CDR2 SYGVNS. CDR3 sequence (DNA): TGTGCCAGCAGTGATTTAGGACAGGGCCTCTACACCTTC. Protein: CASSDLGQGLYTF.

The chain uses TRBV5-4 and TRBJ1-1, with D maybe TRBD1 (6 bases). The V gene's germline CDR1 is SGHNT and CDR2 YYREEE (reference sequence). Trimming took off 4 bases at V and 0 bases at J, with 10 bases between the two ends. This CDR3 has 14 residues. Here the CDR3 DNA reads TGTGCCAGCAGCCCACGGGACATGAACACTGAAGCTTTCTTT. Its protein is CASSPRDMNTEAFF.

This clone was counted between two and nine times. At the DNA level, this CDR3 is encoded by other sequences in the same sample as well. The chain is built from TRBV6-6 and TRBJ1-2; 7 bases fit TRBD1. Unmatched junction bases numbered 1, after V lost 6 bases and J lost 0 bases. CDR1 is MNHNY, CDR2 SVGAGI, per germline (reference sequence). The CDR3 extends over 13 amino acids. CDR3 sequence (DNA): TGTGCCAGCAGACAGGGGTCTAACTATGGCTACACCTTC. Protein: CASRQGSNYGYTF.

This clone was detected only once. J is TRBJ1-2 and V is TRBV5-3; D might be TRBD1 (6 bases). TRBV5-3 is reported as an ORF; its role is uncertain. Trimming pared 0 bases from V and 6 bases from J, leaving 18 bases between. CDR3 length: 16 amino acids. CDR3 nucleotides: TGTGCCAGAAGCTTGGTTTATCTTCGGGGGGCGGATGGCTACACCTTC. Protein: CARSLVYLRGADGYTF.

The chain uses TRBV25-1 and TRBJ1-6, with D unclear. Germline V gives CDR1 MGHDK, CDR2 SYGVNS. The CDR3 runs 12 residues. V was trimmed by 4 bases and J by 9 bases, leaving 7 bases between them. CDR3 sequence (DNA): TGTGCCAGCAGTGGCGGGCCTTCACCCCTCCACTTT. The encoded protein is CASSGGPSPLHF.

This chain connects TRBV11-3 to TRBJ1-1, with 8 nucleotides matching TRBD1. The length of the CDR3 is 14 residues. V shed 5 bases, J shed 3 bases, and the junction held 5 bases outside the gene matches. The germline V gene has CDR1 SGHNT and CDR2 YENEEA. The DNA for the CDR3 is TGTGCCAGCAGCCAAACAGGGGGTGACACTGAAGCTTTCTTT. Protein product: CASSQTGGDTEAFF.